This passage covers 17 T cell receptor beta chains from one sample sequenced in a study of molecular identifiers for immune sequencing clone quantification (dated by TCRdb to 2016 to 2019). The library was prepared using PCR. The sample was run on a NextSeq 500. The public sequencing data were trimmed at Q25 with fastp and processed into clonotypes with MiXCR by TCRdb, which kept only in-frame beta chains. Each entry merges the rows of one CDR3 protein and shows their most common DNA and genes. The sample contains a few hundred thousand distinct CDR3 sequences, about 26% of them found a single time. The ten top clones hold under 0.85% of the sample. What was sequenced was naive CD8+ T cells from blood, with Jurkat cell RNA spiked in. The cell subset or site label, read with the paper, signifies: FACS-sorted CD8+CD4-CCR7+CD45RA+ naive T cells. The source of these receptors is a human donor in good health. Some libraries in this study had Jurkat cell RNA spiked in.

Only a few counts were recorded for this clonotype. Germline and junction disagree at one end, which may indicate a read error. The genes are TRBV12-3 or TRBV12-4 and TRBJ2-5; the match to TRBD2 covers 9 bases. The length of the CDR3 is 15 residues. The CDR3 sequence is CASSFSGGHQEAQYF. CDR3 nucleotides: TGTGCCAGCAGTTTTAGCGGGGGCCACCAAGAGGCCCAGTACTTC.

The sample holds a few counts of this clonotype. The chain links TRBV7-2 to TRBJ2-7, with 7 bases that match TRBD1. The J segment lost 3 bases and the V segment lost 0 bases, leaving 8 bases of the junction unmatched. Germline assignment: CDR1 SGHTA and CDR2 FQGNSA. This CDR3 has 16 amino acids. DNA of the CDR3: TGTGCCAGCAGCTTAGCTCTTCCGGGACAGTTCTACGAGCAGTACTTC. Translation gives CASSLALPGQFYEQYF.

This clonotype was counted at least ten times. The chain is built from TRBV6-6 and TRBJ2-7; D not resolved. Germline V gives CDR1 MNHNY, CDR2 SVGAGI (reference sequence). CDR3 length equals 11 residues. The V end lost 2 bases, the J end lost 6 bases, and 5 bases lay between the germline ends. CDR3 sequence reads: CASSYAGEQYF. CDR3 nucleotide sequence: TGTGCCAGCAGTTACGCCGGCGAGCAGTACTTC.

A few counts support this clonotype. This sequence joins TRBV27 and TRBJ2-5; D tentatively reads TRBD1 or TRBD2 (6 bases each). Germline loops: CDR1 MNHEY, CDR2 SMNVEV (reference sequence). V was pared by 6 bases and J by 3 bases, with 17 bases between. The CDR3 has 15 amino acids. The CDR3 DNA sequence: TGTGCCAGCAGCGACTACAGGGAGGCAAAAGAGACCCAGTACTTC. It is translated as CASSDYREAKETQYF.

V and J are TRBV9 and TRBJ2-3; D might be TRBD2 (6 bases). The germline gives CDR1 SGDLS, CDR2 YYNGEE. V lost 3 bases and J 2 bases, leaving 16 bases between the germline ends. The CDR3 extends over 16 amino acids. The CDR3 coding sequence is TGTGCCAGCAGCGGTGGAGGGCTTACGAACACAGATACGCAGTATTTT. This encodes CASSGGGLTNTDTQYF.

The genes are TRBV30 and TRBJ1-1; TRBD1 is a possible D gene (6 bases). CDR1 GTSNPN and CDR2 SVGIG come from the germline V gene (reference sequence). Trimming took off 1 base at V and 0 bases at J, with 12 bases between the two ends. This CDR3 region has 15 residues. CDR3 DNA sequence: TGTGCCTGGAGTGGAGGACAGATCATGAACACTGAAGCTTTCTTT. It yields the protein CAWSGGQIMNTEAFF.

This clonotype was seen many times. The chain employs TRBV29-1 and TRBJ2-7, with 7 bases fitting TRBD2. The ends lost 4 bases at V and 5 bases at J; junction bases unmatched: 8. Germline V gene sequence: CDR1 SQVTM, CDR2 ANQGSEA. This CDR3 is built from 13 residues. CDR3 sequence (DNA): TGCAGCGTTGCGGGCGGGAGTAGCAACGAGCAGTACTTC. Amino acids: CSVAGGSSNEQYF.

This clonotype was seen repeatedly, ten times or more. The rearrangement links TRBV12-3 or TRBV12-4 to TRBJ2-1; D not certain. This CDR3 comprises 12 residues. V dropped 6 bases and J dropped 9 bases, with 12 bases sitting between them. The CDR3 sequence: CASRRPSGEQFF. Written as DNA, the CDR3 is TGTGCCAGCAGAAGACCTTCCGGTGAGCAGTTCTTC.

This chain joins TRBV7-9 and TRBJ1-1, with D unclear. V was clipped by 5 bases and J by 6 bases, with 19 bases between them. In germline, CDR1 is SEHNR, CDR2 FQNEAQ (reference sequence). CDR3 length equals 15 residues. The CDR3 spells CASSTYPPRGPEAFF. The CDR3 region has the DNA TGTGCCAGCAGCACCTACCCCCCGCGTGGTCCTGAAGCTTTCTTT.

Turning to this clonotype: A much larger clone differs from this one at a single base, so this may be a read error. V and J are TRBV20-1 and TRBJ2-7; 12 bases fit TRBD2. Trimming took 5 bases from V and 4 from J; bases not matched to a gene: 15. Germline CDR1 is DFQATT and CDR2 is SNEGSKA (reference sequence). The CDR3 is 17 residues long. CDR3: CSALRLAGVKLAYEQYF. Here the CDR3 DNA reads TGCAGTGCTCTTCGACTAGCGGGGGTTAAGCTCGCATACGAGCAGTACTTC.

Regarding this clonotype: A read error is possible here, since a much larger clone lies one base away. This rearrangement joins TRBV28 to TRBJ2-6, with D unresolved. CDR1 is MDHEN, CDR2 SYDVKM, per germline. The CDR3 runs to 15 residues. V was cut by 7 bases and J by 1 base, with 11 bases left in between. This chain's CDR3 is CASIGPLSGANVLTF. CDR3 sequence (DNA): TGTGCCAGCATCGGCCCCTTGTCTGGGGCCAACGTCCTGACTTTC. Variable domain in full (rest from reference TRBV28 and TRBJ2-6): DVKVTQSSRYLVKRTGEKVFLECVQDMDHENMFWYRQDPGLGLRLIYFSYDVKMKEKGDIPEGYSVSREKKERFSLILESASTNQTSMYLCASIGPLSGANVLTFGAGSRLTVL.

This clonotype was recorded at least ten times. The chain carries TRBV28 and TRBJ2-5; D uncertain. This CDR3 contains 13 residues. Trimming stripped 2 bases from V and 2 bases from J, with 6 bases between. Germline CDR1 MDHEN, CDR2 SYDVKM. CDR3 protein: CASSLDDQETQYF. The CDR3 nucleotides are TGTGCCAGCAGTTTAGATGATCAAGAGACCCAGTACTTC.

As regards this clonotype: One junction end disagrees with the germline gene, perhaps due to a read error. The rearrangement uses TRBV5-3 and TRBJ2-7, with TRBD1 as a possible D gene (6 bases). TRBV5-3 is noted as an ORF with a role that remains uncertain. This CDR3 has 15 amino acids. The CDR3 DNA reads TGTGCCAGCAGCTTGGGCCTGGGGGCCTCCTACGAGCAGTACTTC. It encodes CASSLGLGASYEQYF.

Ten or more counts support this clonotype. This chain links TRBV4-1 with TRBJ2-5; weak D call: TRBD1 (5 bases). Trimming removed 2 bases from V and 3 bases from J, with 10 bases in between. This CDR3 comprises 14 residues. CDR1 and CDR2 (germline): MGHRA, YSYEKL. This CDR3 reads CASSQTQVEETQYF. The CDR3, as DNA: TGCGCCAGCAGCCAAACACAGGTAGAAGAGACCCAGTACTTC.

This clonotype was seen a few times. The V call is TRBV5-1, the J call TRBJ2-7; the D gene is possibly TRBD2 (6 bases). The V end was cut by 1 base, the J end by 5 bases, with 13 bases between. Germline values: CDR1 SGHRS, CDR2 YFSETQ. The CDR3 covers 14 residues. CDR3 DNA: TGCGCCAGCAGCTTGTTTTTAGGAGGGCACGAGCAGTACTTC. Its protein product is CASSLFLGGHEQYF.

The chain combines TRBV27 with TRBJ1-1; 9 positions agree with TRBD1. Germline V gene lookup returns CDR1 MNHEY and CDR2 SMNVEV (reference sequence). V trimming: 7 bases; J trimming: 4 bases; junction bases outside the gene matches: 7. The CDR3 length is 14 residues. The CDR3 loop reads CASIPDRGFTEAFF. The CDR3 region has the DNA TGTGCCAGCATTCCAGACAGGGGGTTCACTGAAGCTTTCTTT.

This clonotype appeared many times. The chain links TRBV29-1 to TRBJ2-6, with D perhaps TRBD1 (5 bases). Germline loops: CDR1 SQVTM, CDR2 ANQGSEA. V lost 4 bases and J lost 4, with 20 bases in between. The CDR3 length is 17 residues. DNA of the CDR3: TGCAGCGTTGTCGTACTGGGGCAGGGATCCGGGGCCAACGTCCTGACTTTC. This encodes CSVVVLGQGSGANVLTF.